This T cell receptor (beta chain) was documented in a study of tumor-infiltrating lymphocytes in primary liver carcinoma. Overall study: Primary liver carcinoma in the patients was surgically resected. Patients of both sexes were 30 to 69 years old. Spanning 4.2 to 10 cm, the tumors were T1-T3 N0M0.

Unsorted whole blood supplied the blood RNA, and germline DNA was isolated too. The patients lived with chronic HBV infection and had not yet received any treatment. The CDR3 loop spans 14 amino acids. CDR1 and CDR2 from the germline V gene are MNHNS and SASEGT. On this clonotype: A read error may be the cause here, since a much bigger clone is one base away.

Total RNA amounting to roughly 450 ng was the source from which TCR beta cDNA was made with a constant-region primer. Three nested multiplex PCR rounds, a slightly modified ARM-PCR method, built the TCR beta libraries. TRBV1-TRBV30 forward and Cbeta reverse primers drove the first two approximately 11-cycle rounds. MiXCR, run by TCRdb on the multiplex PCR reads, gives a single entry per CDR3 protein. The data show about 310,000 distinct CDR3 sequences, 50% to 70% seen once. The rearrangement joins TRBV6-1 to TRBJ2-1; 9 bases line up with TRBD2. The TCR was taken from a man aged 40-50 years with primary liver carcinoma and hepatitis B virus infection. The sequencing input was peripheral blood. CDR3 loop: CDSSASTSGTEQFF. For the CDR3, the DNA is TGTGACAGCAGTGCCTCGACTAGCGGCACTGAGCAGTTCTTC.